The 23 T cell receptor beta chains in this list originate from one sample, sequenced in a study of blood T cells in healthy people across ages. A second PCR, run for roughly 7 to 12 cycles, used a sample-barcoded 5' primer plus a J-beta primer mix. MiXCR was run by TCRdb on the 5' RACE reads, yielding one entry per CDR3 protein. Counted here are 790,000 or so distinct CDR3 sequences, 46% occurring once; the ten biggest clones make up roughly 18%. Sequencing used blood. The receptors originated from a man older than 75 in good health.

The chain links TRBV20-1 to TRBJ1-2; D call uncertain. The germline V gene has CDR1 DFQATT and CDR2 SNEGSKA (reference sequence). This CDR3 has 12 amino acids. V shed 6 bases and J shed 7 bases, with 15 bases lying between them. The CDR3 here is CSAAKGISGYTF. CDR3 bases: TGCAGTGCAGCAAAGGGTATAAGTGGCTACACCTTC.

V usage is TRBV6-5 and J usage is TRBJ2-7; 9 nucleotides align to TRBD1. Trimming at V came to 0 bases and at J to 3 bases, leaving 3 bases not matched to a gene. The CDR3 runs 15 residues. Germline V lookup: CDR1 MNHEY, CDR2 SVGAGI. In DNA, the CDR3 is TGTGCCAGCAGTTACTCTGGGACAGGGCACTACGAGCAGTACTTC. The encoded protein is CASSYSGTGHYEQYF.

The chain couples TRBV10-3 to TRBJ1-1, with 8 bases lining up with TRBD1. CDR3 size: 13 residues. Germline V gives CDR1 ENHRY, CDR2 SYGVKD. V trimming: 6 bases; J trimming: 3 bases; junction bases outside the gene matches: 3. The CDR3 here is CAIRGQEDTEAFF. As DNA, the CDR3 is TGTGCCATCAGGGGACAGGAGGACACTGAAGCTTTCTTT.

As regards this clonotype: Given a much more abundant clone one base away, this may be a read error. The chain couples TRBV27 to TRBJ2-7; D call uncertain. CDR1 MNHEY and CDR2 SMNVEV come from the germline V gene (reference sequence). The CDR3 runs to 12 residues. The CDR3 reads CVSSPLGFEQYF. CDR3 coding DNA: TGTGTCAGCAGTCCCCTAGGTTTTGAGCAGTACTTC.

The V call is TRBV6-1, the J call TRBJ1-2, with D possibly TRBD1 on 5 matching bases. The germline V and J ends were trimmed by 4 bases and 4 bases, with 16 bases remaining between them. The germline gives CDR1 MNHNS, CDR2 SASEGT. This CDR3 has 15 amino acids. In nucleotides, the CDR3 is TGTGCCAGCAGTGTAGGAACAAGGGGATCCTATGGCTACACCTTC. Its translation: CASSVGTRGSYGYTF.

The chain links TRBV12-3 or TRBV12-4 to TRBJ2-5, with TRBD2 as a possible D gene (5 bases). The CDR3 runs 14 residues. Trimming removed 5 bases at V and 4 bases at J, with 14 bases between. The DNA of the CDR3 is TGTGCCAGCAGTGCTCCCGGGGAGCGAGAGACCCAGTACTTC. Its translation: CASSAPGERETQYF.

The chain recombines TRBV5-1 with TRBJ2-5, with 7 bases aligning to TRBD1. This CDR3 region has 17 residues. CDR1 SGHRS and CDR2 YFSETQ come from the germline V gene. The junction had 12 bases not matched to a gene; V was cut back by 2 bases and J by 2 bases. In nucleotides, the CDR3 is TGCGCCAGCAGCTTCTCCGGGACAGTCCGTTCACAAGAGACCCAGTACTTC. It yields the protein CASSFSGTVRSQETQYF. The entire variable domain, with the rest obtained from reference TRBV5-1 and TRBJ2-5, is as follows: KAGVTQTPRYLIKTRGQQVTLSCSPISGHRSVSWYQQTPGQGLQFLFEYFSETQRNKGNFPGRFSGRQFSNSRSEMNVSTLELGDSALYLCASSFSGTVRSQETQYFGPGTRLLVL.

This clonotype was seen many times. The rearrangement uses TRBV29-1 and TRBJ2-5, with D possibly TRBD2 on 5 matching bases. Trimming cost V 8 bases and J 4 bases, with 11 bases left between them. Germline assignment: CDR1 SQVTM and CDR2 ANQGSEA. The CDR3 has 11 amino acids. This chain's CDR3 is CSIGETETQYF. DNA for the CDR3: TGCAGCATCGGGGAGACAGAGACCCAGTACTTC.

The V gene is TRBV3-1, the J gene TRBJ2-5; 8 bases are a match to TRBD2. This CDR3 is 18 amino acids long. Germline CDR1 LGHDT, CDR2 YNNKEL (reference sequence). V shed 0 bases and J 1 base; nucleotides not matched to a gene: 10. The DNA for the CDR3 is TGTGCCAGCAGCCAAGAATTCTATCTTCGGGAGGGCCAAGAGACCCAGTACTTC. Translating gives CASSQEFYLREGQETQYF.

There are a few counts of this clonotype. This CDR3 is CASSQLAGGGTDTQYF. For the CDR3, the DNA is TGTGCCAGCAGTCAGCTAGCGGGAGGGGGCACAGATACGCAGTATTTT. The J gene is TRBJ2-3, the V gene TRBV7-2; TRBD2 aligns across 12 bases. Germline V CDR1 and CDR2: SGHTA, FQGNSA. CDR3 length: 16 residues. Trimming took 6 bases from V and 1 from J; bases not matched to a gene: 5.

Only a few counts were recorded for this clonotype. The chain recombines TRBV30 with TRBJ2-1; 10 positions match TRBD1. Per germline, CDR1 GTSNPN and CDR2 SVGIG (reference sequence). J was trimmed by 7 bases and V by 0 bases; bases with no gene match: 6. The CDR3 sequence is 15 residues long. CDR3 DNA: TGTGCCTGGAGTGTTGCGACAGGGGGCATAAATGAGCAGTTCTTC. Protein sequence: CAWSVATGGINEQFF.

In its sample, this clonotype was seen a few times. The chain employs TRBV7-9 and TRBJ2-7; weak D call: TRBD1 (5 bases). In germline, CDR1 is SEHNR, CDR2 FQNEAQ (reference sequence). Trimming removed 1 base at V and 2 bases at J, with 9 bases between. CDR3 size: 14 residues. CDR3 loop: CASSLGGMAYEQYF. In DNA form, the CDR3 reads TGTGCCAGCAGCTTAGGGGGCATGGCCTACGAGCAGTACTTC.

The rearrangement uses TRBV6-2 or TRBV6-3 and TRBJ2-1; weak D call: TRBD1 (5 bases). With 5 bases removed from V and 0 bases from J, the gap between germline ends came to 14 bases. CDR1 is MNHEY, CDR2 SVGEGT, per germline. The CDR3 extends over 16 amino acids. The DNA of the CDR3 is TGTGCCAGCAGTAACCGACAGCAGAGCTCCTACAATGAGCAGTTCTTC. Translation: CASSNRQQSSYNEQFF.

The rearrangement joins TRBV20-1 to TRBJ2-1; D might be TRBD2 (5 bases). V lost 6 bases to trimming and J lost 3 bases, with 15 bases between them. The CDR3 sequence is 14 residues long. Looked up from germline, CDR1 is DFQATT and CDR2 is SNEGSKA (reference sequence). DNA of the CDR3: TGCAGTGCAAGCCCTCTTACTAGCTACAATGAGCAGTTCTTC. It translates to CSASPLTSYNEQFF.

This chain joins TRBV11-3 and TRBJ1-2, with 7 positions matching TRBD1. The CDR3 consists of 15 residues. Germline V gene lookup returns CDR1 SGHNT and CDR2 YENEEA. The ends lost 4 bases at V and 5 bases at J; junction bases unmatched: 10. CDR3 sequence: CASSYPTGQKYGYTF. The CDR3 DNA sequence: TGTGCCAGCAGCTATCCCACGGGACAGAAATATGGCTACACCTTC.

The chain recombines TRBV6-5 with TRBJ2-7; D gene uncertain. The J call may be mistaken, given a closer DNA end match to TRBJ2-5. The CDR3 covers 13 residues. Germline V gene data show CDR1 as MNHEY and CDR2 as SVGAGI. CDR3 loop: CASRPPQGETQYF. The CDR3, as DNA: TGTGCCAGCAGACCTCCCCAAGGGGAGACCCAGTACTTC.

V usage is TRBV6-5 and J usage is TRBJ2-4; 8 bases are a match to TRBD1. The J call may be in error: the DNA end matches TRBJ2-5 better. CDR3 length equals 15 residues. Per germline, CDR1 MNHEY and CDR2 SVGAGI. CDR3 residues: CASSYLDRAGETQYF. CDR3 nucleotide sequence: TGTGCCAGCAGTTATTTGGACAGGGCCGGGGAGACCCAGTACTTC.

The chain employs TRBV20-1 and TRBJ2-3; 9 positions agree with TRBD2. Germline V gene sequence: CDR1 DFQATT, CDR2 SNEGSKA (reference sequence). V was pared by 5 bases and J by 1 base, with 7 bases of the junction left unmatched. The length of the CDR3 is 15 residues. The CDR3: CSAHRASGGTDTQYF. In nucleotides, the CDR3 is TGCAGTGCTCACCGAGCTAGCGGGGGCACAGATACGCAGTATTTT.

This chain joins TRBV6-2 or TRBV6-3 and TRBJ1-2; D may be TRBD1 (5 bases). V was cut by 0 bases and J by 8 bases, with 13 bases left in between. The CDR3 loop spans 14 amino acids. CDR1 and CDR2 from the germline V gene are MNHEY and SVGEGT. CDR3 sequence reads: CASSYSARVNGYTF. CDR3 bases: TGTGCCAGCAGTTACTCGGCCAGGGTGAACGGCTACACCTTC.

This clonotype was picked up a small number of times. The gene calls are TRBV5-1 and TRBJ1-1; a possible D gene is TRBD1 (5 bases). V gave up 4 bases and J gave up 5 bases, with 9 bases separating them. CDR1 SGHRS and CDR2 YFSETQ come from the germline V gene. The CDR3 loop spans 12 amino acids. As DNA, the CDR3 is TGCGCCAGCAGCCCGTGGGGGACTGAAGCTTTCTTT. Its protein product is CASSPWGTEAFF.

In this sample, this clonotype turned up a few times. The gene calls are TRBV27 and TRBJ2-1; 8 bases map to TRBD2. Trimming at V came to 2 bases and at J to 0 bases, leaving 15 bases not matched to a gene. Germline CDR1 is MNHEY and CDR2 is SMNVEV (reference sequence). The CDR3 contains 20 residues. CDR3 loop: CASSLSSGVSGTSSYNEQFF. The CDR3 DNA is TGTGCCAGCAGTTTAAGCTCGGGGGTTAGCGGGACTAGCTCCTACAATGAGCAGTTCTTC.

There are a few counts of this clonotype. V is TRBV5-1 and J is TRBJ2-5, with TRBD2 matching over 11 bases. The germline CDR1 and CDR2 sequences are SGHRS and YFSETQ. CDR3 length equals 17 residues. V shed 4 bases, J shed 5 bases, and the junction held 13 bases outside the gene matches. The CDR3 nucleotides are TGCGCCAGCAGCAGGACCACGCCGGGACTAGCGGACGAGACCCAGTACTTC. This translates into CASSRTTPGLADETQYF.

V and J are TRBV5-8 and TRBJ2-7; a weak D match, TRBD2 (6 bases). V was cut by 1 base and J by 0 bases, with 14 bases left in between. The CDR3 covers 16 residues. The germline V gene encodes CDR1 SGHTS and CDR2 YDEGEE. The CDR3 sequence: CASSLFLGGSSYEQYF. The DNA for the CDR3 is TGTGCCAGCAGCTTGTTTCTCGGAGGGAGCTCCTACGAGCAGTACTTC.